The 15 T cell receptor beta chains in this list originate from one sample, sequenced in a study of blood T cell repertoires in COVID-19. Produced via immunoSEQ multiplex PCR; TCRdb's table is partial and in-frame only. The table shows 75,000 to 100,000 clones, with around 87% occurring only once. The sequenced material came from peripheral blood. The origin of the receptors is a human donor with acute or convalescent COVID-19. The donor label of this sample is uncertain.

CDR3 nucleotide sequence: TGTGCCAGCAGACGCCCTTTGGCAGGGGGTGGGGAGCAGTACTTC. This gives the protein CASRRPLAGGGEQYF. J is TRBJ2-7 and V is TRBV6-5; 7 nucleotides align to TRBD1. Germline V CDR1 and CDR2: MNHEY, SVGAGI. With V trimmed by 6 bases and J by 7 bases, 15 bases remained unmatched. The CDR3 is 15 residues long.

The chain uses TRBV5-4 and TRBJ1-1; D remains ambiguous. Looked up from germline, CDR1 is SGHNT and CDR2 is YYREEE (reference sequence). Between the trimmed V and J ends, which lost 1 base and 1 base, there was a span of 8 bases. The CDR3 totals 14 residues. CDR3 sequence reads: CASSLTGTNTEAFF. As DNA, the CDR3 is TGTGCCAGCAGCTTGACCGGTACGAACACTGAAGCTTTCTTT. The entire variable domain, with the rest obtained from reference TRBV5-4 and TRBJ1-1, is as follows: ETGVTQSPTHLIKTRGQQVTLRCSSQSGHNTVSWYQQALGQGPQFIFQYYREEENGRGNFPPRFSGLQFPNYSSELNVNALELDDSALYLCASSLTGTNTEAFFGQGTRLTVV.

The chain uses TRBV30 and TRBJ2-7, with 8 nucleotides matching TRBD1. This CDR3 is 17 amino acids long. Germline CDR1 GTSNPN, CDR2 SVGIG (reference sequence). V gave up 3 bases and J gave up 0 bases; unmatched junction bases: 13. This CDR3 is CAWRRRQPGQASYEQYF. Written as DNA, the CDR3 is TGTGCCTGGAGGAGGCGTCAGCCGGGACAGGCCTCCTACGAGCAGTACTTC. The entire variable domain, with the rest obtained from reference TRBV30 and TRBJ2-7, is as follows: SQTIHQWPATLVQPVGSPLSLECTVEGTSNPNLYWYRQAAGRGLQLLFYSVGIGQISSEVPQNLSASRPQDRQFILSSKKLLLSDSGFYLCAWRRRQPGQASYEQYFGPGTRLTVT.

The genes are TRBV9 and TRBJ2-2; D not resolved. Germline V gene lookup returns CDR1 SGDLS and CDR2 YYNGEE. The CDR3 totals 16 residues. The germline V and J ends were trimmed by 0 bases and 1 base, with 10 bases remaining between them. CDR3 in amino acids: CASSVVEPRNTGELFF. CDR3 DNA: TGTGCCAGCAGCGTAGTGGAGCCGAGGAACACCGGGGAGCTGTTTTTT.

The gene calls are TRBV11-3 and TRBJ2-7; possibly TRBD2 for D (5 bases). Germline V gene lookup returns CDR1 SGHNT and CDR2 YENEEA. V lost 5 bases to trimming and J lost 6 bases, with 11 bases between them. The CDR3 consists of 12 residues. For the CDR3, the DNA is TGTGCCAGCAGCCCTCGTGAGGGCGAGCAGTACTTC. Amino acid sequence: CASSPREGEQYF.

This clone was found once. The rearrangement uses TRBV7-8 and TRBJ1-6; TRBD1 matches at 11 bases. There are 21 residues in the CDR3. Looked up from germline, CDR1 is SGHVS and CDR2 is FQNEAQ. The V gene end was trimmed by 5 bases and the J gene end by 10 bases; junction bases not matched to a gene: 25. This chain's CDR3 is CASSARSQLSGQGAFRSPLHF. The CDR3 nucleotides read TGTGCCAGCAGCGCTCGATCCCAGCTTAGCGGACAGGGGGCGTTTAGGTCACCCCTCCACTTT.

The chain employs TRBV20-1 and TRBJ1-5; tentative D call: TRBD1 (5 bases). The V end lost 3 bases, the J end lost 9 bases, and 15 bases lay between the germline ends. Germline-derived CDR1 and CDR2 are DFQATT and SNEGSKA (reference sequence). This CDR3 is 13 amino acids long. The CDR3 bases are TGCAGTGCTAGTCCCGACAGTCCGGGGCCCCAGCATTTT. This encodes CSASPDSPGPQHF.

V usage is TRBV19 and J usage is TRBJ1-1, with 9 nucleotides matching TRBD1. Germline V gives CDR1 LNHDA, CDR2 SQIVND (reference sequence). This CDR3 has 17 residues. The V segment lost 3 bases and the J segment 3 bases; nucleotides outside the gene matches: 11. For the CDR3, the DNA is TGTGCCAGTAGTATGATACCGGGACAGGGAGGGGACACTGAAGCTTTCTTT. Protein product: CASSMIPGQGGDTEAFF.

The chain links TRBV5-1 to TRBJ1-3; no clear D. This CDR3 has 17 residues. Trimming removed 1 base at V and 0 bases at J, with 14 bases between. Per the germline V gene, CDR1 is SGHRS and CDR2 is YFSETQ. The CDR3 bases are TGCGCCAGCAGCTTGCGCGGTGTATCCACCTCTGGAAACACCATATATTTT. Translating it yields CASSLRGVSTSGNTIYF.

V gene TRBV5-1 combines with J gene TRBJ1-1; maybe TRBD1 (6 bases). Per germline, CDR1 SGHRS and CDR2 YFSETQ. Trimming left V 3 bases short and J 4 bases short, with 13 bases between. The CDR3 has 14 residues. The CDR3 bases are TGCGCCAGCAGCTCAACAGGGATCGGCACTGAAGCTTTCTTT. Translated: CASSSTGIGTEAFF.

This chain uses TRBV2 with TRBJ1-6; 9 nucleotides match TRBD1. The CDR3 covers 14 residues. Germline values: CDR1 SNHLY, CDR2 FYNNEI. J lost 6 bases, V lost 7 bases, and 4 bases had no gene match. CDR3 amino acids: CASISTGGNSPLHF. The CDR3 DNA reads TGTGCCAGCATTTCGACAGGGGGTAATTCACCCCTCCACTTT.

In its sample, this clone was seen once. The V call is TRBV28, the J call TRBJ1-1; D uncertain. This CDR3 has 11 residues. V was shortened by 3 bases and J by 9 bases, with 8 bases between the two germline ends. Germline V CDR1 and CDR2: MDHEN, SYDVKM. The CDR3, as DNA: TGTGCCAGCAGTTTCGGGGTTAAAGCTTTCTTT. Translating it yields CASSFGVKAFF.

The chain links TRBV5-1 to TRBJ1-6, with TRBD1 matching 7 bases. The CDR3 totals 15 residues. Trimming removed 0 bases from V and 7 bases from J; junction bases left unmatched: 4. CDR1 SGHRS and CDR2 YFSETQ come from the germline V gene. The DNA of the CDR3 is TGCGCCAGCAGCTTGGCAGCAGGGGGAAATTCACCCCTCCACTTT. Its translation is CASSLAAGGNSPLHF.

The rearrangement joins TRBV27 to TRBJ2-7; 7 positions match TRBD1. The V and J ends lost 5 bases and 0 bases, in that order; junction bases with no gene match: 4. Germline CDR1 MNHEY, CDR2 SMNVEV (reference sequence). The CDR3 spans 14 residues. The CDR3 here is CASSRAGGSYEQYF. The CDR3 coding sequence is TGTGCCAGCAGTCGGGCAGGGGGCTCCTACGAGCAGTACTTC.

This chain connects TRBV21-1 to TRBJ1-5; TRBD1 is the table's D call, not checked against the DNA. TRBV21-1 represents a pseudogene. The CDR3 extends over 18 amino acids. In nucleotides, the CDR3 is TGTGCCAGCAGCAAGCGGGACAGCCTACTTCCTAGCAATCAGCCCCAGCATTTT. Its protein is CASSKRDSLLPSNQPQHF.